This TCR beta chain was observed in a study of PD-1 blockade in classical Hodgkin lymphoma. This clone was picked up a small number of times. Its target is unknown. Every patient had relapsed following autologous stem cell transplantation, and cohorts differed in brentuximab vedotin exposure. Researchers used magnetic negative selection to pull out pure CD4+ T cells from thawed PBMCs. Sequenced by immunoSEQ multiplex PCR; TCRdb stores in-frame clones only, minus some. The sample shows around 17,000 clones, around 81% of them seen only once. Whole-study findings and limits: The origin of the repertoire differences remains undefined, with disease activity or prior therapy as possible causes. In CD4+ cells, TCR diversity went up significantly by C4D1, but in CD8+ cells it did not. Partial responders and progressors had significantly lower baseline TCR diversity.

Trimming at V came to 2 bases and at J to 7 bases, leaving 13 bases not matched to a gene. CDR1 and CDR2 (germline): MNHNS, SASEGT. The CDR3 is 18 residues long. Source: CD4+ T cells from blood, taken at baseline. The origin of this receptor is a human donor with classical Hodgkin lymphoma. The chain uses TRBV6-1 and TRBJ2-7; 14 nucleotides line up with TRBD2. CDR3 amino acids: CASSEFSGTSGSSREQYF. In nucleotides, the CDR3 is TGTGCCAGCAGTGAATTTTCGGGGACTAGCGGGAGTTCGAGGGAGCAGTACTTC.